One sample yielded the 15 T cell receptor beta chains listed below, sequenced in a study of cytomegalovirus exposure and HLA in healthy donors. Primers included in the PCR were 60 Vbeta and 13 Jbeta primers. The method was immunoSEQ multiplex PCR; TCRdb's version includes in-frame clones alone and lacks a portion of them. Its table records roughly 80,000 clones. The sequencing input was PBMCs. These TCRs come from a young woman in good health and CMV-seronegative.

This rearrangement joins TRBV6-1 to TRBJ2-7; 9 bases are shared with TRBD1. CDR1 and CDR2 from the germline V gene are MNHNS and SASEGT. The CDR3 is 14 amino acids. The ends lost 7 bases at V and 6 bases at J; junction bases unmatched: 10. Written as DNA, the CDR3 is TGTGCCAGCACCACGACAGGGGGGGGACTCGAGCAGTACTTC. Translation: CASTTTGGGLEQYF.

The rearrangement uses TRBV30 and TRBJ1-1; tentative D call: TRBD1 (5 bases). CDR1 GTSNPN and CDR2 SVGIG come from the germline V gene (reference sequence). This CDR3 is built from 12 residues. Trimming removed 7 bases at V and 0 bases at J, with 9 bases between. This CDR3 reads CASRQMNTEAFF. CDR3 sequence (DNA): TGTGCCTCCCGACAGATGAACACTGAAGCTTTCTTT. Using reference TRBV30 and TRBJ1-1 for the parts outside the CDR3, the full variable domain is SQTIHQWPATLVQPVGSPLSLECTVEGTSNPNLYWYRQAAGRGLQLLFYSVGIGQISSEVPQNLSASRPQDRQFILSSKKLLLSDSGFYLCASRQMNTEAFFGQGTRLTVV.

The rearrangement links TRBV18 to TRBJ1-3; maybe TRBD1 (5 bases). Trimming took off 6 bases at V and 0 bases at J, with 12 bases between the two ends. The germline CDR1 and CDR2 sequences are KGHSH and LQKENI. This CDR3 has 15 residues. CDR3 in DNA: TGTGCCAGCTCGTCTGGGACTAACTCTGGAAACACCATATATTTT. This codes for CASSSGTNSGNTIYF.

The chain uses TRBV30 and TRBJ1-3; D remains unclear. V gave up 5 bases and J gave up 2 bases, with 4 bases separating them. CDR3 size: 11 residues. In germline, CDR1 is GTSNPN, CDR2 SVGIG (reference sequence). CDR3 sequence reads: CAWGPGNTIYF. CDR3 DNA: TGTGCCTGGGGCCCTGGAAACACCATATATTTT. Combining the CDR3 with reference TRBV30 and TRBJ1-3 gives the whole variable domain SQTIHQWPATLVQPVGSPLSLECTVEGTSNPNLYWYRQAAGRGLQLLFYSVGIGQISSEVPQNLSASRPQDRQFILSSKKLLLSDSGFYLCAWGPGNTIYFGEGSWLTVV.

The chain carries TRBV7-9 and TRBJ1-2; no reliable D call. The CDR3 runs 12 residues. Between the trimmed V and J ends, which lost 5 bases and 7 bases, there was a span of 11 bases. Per germline, CDR1 SEHNR and CDR2 FQNEAQ (reference sequence). The CDR3 DNA sequence: TGTGCCAGCAGCCCGACGGGGATTGGCTACACCTTC. Its protein is CASSPTGIGYTF.

This chain joins TRBV18 and TRBJ2-5, with TRBD2 identical over 10 bases. The V segment lost 3 bases and the J segment 0 bases; nucleotides outside the gene matches: 7. CDR3 length: 17 residues. Germline V gene lookup returns CDR1 KGHSH and CDR2 LQKENI. CDR3 residues: CASSPQPGLANQETQYF. Here the CDR3 DNA reads TGTGCCAGCTCACCTCAACCGGGACTAGCGAACCAAGAGACCCAGTACTTC.

The chain recombines TRBV15 with TRBJ1-5; TRBD1 might be the D (5 bases). This CDR3 spans 14 amino acids. The V end was cut by 4 bases, the J end by 2 bases, with 9 bases between. Germline CDR1 is LNHNV and CDR2 is YYDKDF (reference sequence). The CDR3 reads CATSTQGGNQPQHF. The DNA of the CDR3 is TGTGCCACCAGCACCCAGGGTGGCAATCAGCCCCAGCATTTT.

This chain connects TRBV5-4 to TRBJ1-5; a weak D match, TRBD1 (5 bases). V lost 10 bases and J lost 3, with 14 bases in between. Germline-derived CDR1 and CDR2 are SGHNT and YYREEE (reference sequence). This CDR3 spans 13 amino acids. The CDR3 sequence is CAVSGGINQPQHF. In nucleotides, the CDR3 is TGTGCCGTAAGCGGGGGAATCAATCAGCCCCAGCATTTT.

The rearrangement links TRBV30 to TRBJ2-7; possible D gene TRBD1, 7 bases. V gave up 5 bases and J gave up 6 bases, with 17 bases separating them. The CDR3 covers 13 residues. The germline V gene encodes CDR1 GTSNPN and CDR2 SVGIG (reference sequence). CDR3 residues: CAWQGQGGGEQYF. In nucleotides, the CDR3 is TGTGCCTGGCAGGGGCAGGGGGGAGGCGAGCAGTACTTC.

This chain joins TRBV6-1 and TRBJ2-4, with 7 bases aligning to TRBD2. Germline V gives CDR1 MNHNS, CDR2 SASEGT. The CDR3 has 14 residues. V lost 5 bases and J lost 2; bases outside the gene matches: 3. The CDR3 nucleotides read TGTGCCAGCAGTAATAGCGGGTCCAAAAACATTCAGTACTTC. Its protein product is CASSNSGSKNIQYF.

The chain employs TRBV28 and TRBJ1-1, with TRBD1 identical over 7 bases. Germline values: CDR1 MDHEN, CDR2 SYDVKM. The CDR3 runs 13 residues. With V trimmed by 2 bases and J by 3 bases, 0 bases remained unmatched. The CDR3 spells CASSLQGDTEAFF. Written as DNA, the CDR3 is TGTGCCAGCAGTTTACAGGGGGACACTGAAGCTTTCTTT.

V usage is TRBV19 and J usage is TRBJ2-7, with a weak D call TRBD2 (5 bases). V lost 2 bases and J lost 2, with 13 bases in between. The CDR3 loop spans 15 amino acids. Germline V gives CDR1 LNHDA, CDR2 SQIVND (reference sequence). The DNA for the CDR3 is TGTGCCAGTAGTATATCCGGGATAGGTGCCTACGAGCAGTACTTC. It translates to CASSISGIGAYEQYF. Filled out from reference TRBV19 and TRBJ2-7, the complete variable domain reads DGGITQSPKYLFRKEGQNVTLSCEQNLNHDAMYWYRQDPGQGLRLIYYSQIVNDFQKGDIAEGYSVSREKKESFPLTVTSAQKNPTAFYLCASSISGIGAYEQYFGPGTRLTVT.

V and J are TRBV25-1 and TRBJ2-3, with D possibly matching TRBD2 (7 bases). CDR1 and CDR2 from the germline V gene are MGHDK and SYGVNS. The CDR3 loop spans 15 amino acids. V dropped 6 bases and J dropped 0 bases, with 13 bases sitting between them. CDR3 in amino acids: CASSEGGGSTDTQYF. The DNA of the CDR3 is TGTGCCAGCAGCGAGGGAGGGGGAAGCACAGATACGCAGTATTTT.

The chain links TRBV11-3 to TRBJ2-1, with 8 bases identical to TRBD1. CDR1 is SGHNT, CDR2 YENEEA, per germline. J was trimmed by 7 bases and V by 5 bases; bases with no gene match: 10. There are 15 residues in the CDR3. The CDR3 reads CASSLLPGQGNEQFF. Here the CDR3 DNA reads TGTGCCAGCAGCCTACTCCCCGGACAGGGAAATGAGCAGTTCTTC.

The chain uses TRBV7-9 and TRBJ2-3, with D possibly TRBD2 on 5 matching bases. V lost 5 bases, J lost 0 bases, and 18 bases lay in between. Per the germline V gene, CDR1 is SEHNR and CDR2 is FQNEAQ (reference sequence). This CDR3 region has 17 residues. The CDR3 DNA is TGTGCCAGCAGCGAGACGGACTTTTCCCTTAGCACAGATACGCAGTATTTT. As protein: CASSETDFSLSTDTQYF.